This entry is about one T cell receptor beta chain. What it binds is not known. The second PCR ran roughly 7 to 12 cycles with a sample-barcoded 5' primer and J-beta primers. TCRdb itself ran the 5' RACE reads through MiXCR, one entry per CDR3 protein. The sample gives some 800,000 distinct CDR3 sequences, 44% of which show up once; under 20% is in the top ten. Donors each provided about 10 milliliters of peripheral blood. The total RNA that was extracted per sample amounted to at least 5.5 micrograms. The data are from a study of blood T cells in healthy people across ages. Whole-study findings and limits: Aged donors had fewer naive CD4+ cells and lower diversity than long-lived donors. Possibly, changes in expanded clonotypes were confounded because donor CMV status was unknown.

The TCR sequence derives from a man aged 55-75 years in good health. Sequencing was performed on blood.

The CDR3 loop is CSVEAPGTSGTDEQFF. The CDR3 nucleotides are TGCAGCGTTGAGGCCCCCGGGACTAGCGGGACAGATGAGCAGTTCTTC. This sequence joins TRBV29-1 and TRBJ2-1, with 13 bases aligning to TRBD2. The CDR3 contains 16 residues. After removal of 3 bases from V and 8 bases from J, the junction contained 10 bases not matched to a gene. Germline values: CDR1 SQVTM, CDR2 ANQGSEA.